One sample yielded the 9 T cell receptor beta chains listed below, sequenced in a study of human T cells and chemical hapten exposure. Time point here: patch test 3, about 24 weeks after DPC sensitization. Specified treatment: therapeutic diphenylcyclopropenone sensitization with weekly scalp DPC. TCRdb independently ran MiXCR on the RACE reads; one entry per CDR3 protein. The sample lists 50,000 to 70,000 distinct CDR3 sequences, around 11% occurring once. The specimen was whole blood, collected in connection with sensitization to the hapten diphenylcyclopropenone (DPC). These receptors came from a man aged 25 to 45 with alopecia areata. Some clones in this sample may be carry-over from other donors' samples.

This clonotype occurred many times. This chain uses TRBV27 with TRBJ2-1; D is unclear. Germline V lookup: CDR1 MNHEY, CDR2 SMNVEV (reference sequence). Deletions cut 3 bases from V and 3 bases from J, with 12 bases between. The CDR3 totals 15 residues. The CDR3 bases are TGTGCCAGCAGTTTGCGCCCGACCAACTACAATGAGCAGTTCTTC. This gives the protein CASSLRPTNYNEQFF.

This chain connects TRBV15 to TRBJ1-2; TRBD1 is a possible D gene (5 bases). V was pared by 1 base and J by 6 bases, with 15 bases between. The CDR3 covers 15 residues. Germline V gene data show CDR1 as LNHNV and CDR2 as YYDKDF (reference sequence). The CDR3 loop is CATSRAGSGGHGYTF. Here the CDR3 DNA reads TGTGCCACCAGCAGAGCGGGTTCGGGGGGACATGGCTACACCTTC.

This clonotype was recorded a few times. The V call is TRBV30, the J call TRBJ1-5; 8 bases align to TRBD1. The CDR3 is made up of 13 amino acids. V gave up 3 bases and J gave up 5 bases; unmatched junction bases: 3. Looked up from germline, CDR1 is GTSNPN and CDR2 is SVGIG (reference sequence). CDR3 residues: CAWSETGDQPQHF. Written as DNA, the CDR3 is TGTGCCTGGAGCGAGACAGGGGATCAGCCCCAGCATTTT.

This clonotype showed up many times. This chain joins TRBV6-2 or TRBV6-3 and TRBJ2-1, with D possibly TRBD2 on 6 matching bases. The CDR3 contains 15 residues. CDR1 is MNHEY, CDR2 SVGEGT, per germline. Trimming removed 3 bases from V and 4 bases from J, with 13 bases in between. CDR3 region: CASSYLAAEYNEQFF. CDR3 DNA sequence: TGTGCCAGCAGTTATTTAGCGGCCGAATACAATGAGCAGTTCTTC.

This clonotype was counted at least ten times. The CDR3 loop reads CASSLGTQGRSNQPQHF. The CDR3 nucleotides read TGTGCCAGCAGCTTGGGGACCCAGGGTAGGAGCAATCAGCCCCAGCATTTT. The rearrangement joins TRBV21-1 to TRBJ1-5; TRBD1, as called in the table, went unchecked against the DNA. TRBV21-1 is reported as a pseudogene. This CDR3 contains 17 residues.

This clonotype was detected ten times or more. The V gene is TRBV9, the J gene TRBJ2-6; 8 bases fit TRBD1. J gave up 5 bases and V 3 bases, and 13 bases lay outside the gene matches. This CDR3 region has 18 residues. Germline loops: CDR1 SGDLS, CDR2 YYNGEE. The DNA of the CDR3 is TGTGCCAGCAGCGGGCGGAGATCACAGGGGGTCTGGGCCAACGTCCTGACTTTC. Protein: CASSGRRSQGVWANVLTF.

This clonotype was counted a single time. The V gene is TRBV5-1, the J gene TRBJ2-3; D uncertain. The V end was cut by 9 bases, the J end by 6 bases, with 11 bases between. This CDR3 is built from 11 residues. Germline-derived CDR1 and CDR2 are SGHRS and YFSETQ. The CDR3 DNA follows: TGCGCCACTACTTCTGGGGATACGCAGTATTTT. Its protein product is CATTSGDTQYF.

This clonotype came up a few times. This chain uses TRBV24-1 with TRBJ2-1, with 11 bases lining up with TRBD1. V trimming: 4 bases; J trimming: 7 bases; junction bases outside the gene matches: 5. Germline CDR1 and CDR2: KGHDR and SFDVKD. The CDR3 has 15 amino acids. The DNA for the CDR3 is TGTGCCACCAGTGAGGACAGGGGGCAGGCGAATGAGCAGTTCTTC. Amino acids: CATSEDRGQANEQFF.

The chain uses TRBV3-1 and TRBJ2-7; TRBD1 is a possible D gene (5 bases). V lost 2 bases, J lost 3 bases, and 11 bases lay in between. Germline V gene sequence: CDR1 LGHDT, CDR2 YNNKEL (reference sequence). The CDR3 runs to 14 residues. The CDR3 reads CASSQMTENYEQYF. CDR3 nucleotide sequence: TGTGCCAGCAGCCAAATGACAGAGAACTACGAGCAGTACTTC.